The source of this TCR beta chain is a study of blood T cell repertoires in COVID-19. Study overall: The United States, Italy and Spain were the sources of the acute and convalescent COVID-19 samples.

This CDR3 has 19 residues. This clone was counted a few times. Individuals aged about 18 to 90 years were recruited from 24 US areas. Participant-given clinical history determined each cohort assignment. Per the original data handling: Amplifying reference gene primers gave estimates of nucleated cell counts. Some clones are missing from TCRdb's copy, which holds only in-frame ones; the method was immunoSEQ multiplex PCR. That table gives V, J and clone size, and the DNA gave D and trimming. The table shows more than 110,000 clones, with over 65% occurring only once. This TCR came from a woman between 50 and 59 years old who had recovered from COVID-19. The material sequenced was PBMCs or T cells enriched from blood (not recorded which). The chain combines TRBV12-1 with TRBJ1-5; the D call TRBD1 from the table was never checked on the DNA. TRBV12-1 is designated a pseudogene. DNA for the CDR3: TGTGCCAGCAGCCTGTGGACACCTTCTTTAATATATAACAATCAGCCCCAGCATTTT. Translation: CASSLWTPSLIYNNQPQHF.